This T cell receptor (beta chain) was found in a study of OX40 agonist ivuxolimab in advanced cancers. The study's findings and limits: The work left the antigen specificity of expanded peripheral T cells undetermined. Relative to CD4+ cells, CD8+ T cells on average had more expanded clones.

Libraries were prepared by immunoSEQ multiplex PCR; TCRdb keeps only in-frame clonotypes and omits some of them. The data contain around 80,000 clones, about 88% of them singletons. The trim removed 5 bases at V and 4 bases at J, leaving 7 bases unmatched. Germline CDR1 is SNHLY and CDR2 is FYNNEI. CDR3 length equals 15 residues. As to this clone: Its target is not known.

This TCR was recovered from an adult with an advanced solid tumor such as melanoma, head and neck, liver or kidney cancer. The source was CD4+ or CD8+ T cells sorted from blood, collected in a trial of the OX40 agonist ivuxolimab. The chain combines TRBV2 with TRBJ1-4; 7 bases align to TRBD1. CDR3 sequence (DNA): TGTGCCAGCAGTTCCGGACAGGCTCTTAATGAAAAACTGTTTTTT. Amino acids: CASSSGQALNEKLFF.